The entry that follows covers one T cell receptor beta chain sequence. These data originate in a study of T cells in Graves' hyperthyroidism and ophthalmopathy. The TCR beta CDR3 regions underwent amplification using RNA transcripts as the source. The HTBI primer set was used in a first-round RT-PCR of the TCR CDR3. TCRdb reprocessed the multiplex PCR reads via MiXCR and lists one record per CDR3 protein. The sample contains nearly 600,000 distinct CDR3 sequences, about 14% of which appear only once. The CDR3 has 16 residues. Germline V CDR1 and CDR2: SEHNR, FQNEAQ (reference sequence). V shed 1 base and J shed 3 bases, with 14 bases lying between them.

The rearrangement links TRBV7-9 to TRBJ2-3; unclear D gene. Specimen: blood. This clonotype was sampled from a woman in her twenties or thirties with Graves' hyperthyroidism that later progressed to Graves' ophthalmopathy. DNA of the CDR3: TGTGCCAGCAGCTTAGGGGCCGTAGTAGGTACAGATACGCAGTATTTT. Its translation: CASSLGAVVGTDTQYF.